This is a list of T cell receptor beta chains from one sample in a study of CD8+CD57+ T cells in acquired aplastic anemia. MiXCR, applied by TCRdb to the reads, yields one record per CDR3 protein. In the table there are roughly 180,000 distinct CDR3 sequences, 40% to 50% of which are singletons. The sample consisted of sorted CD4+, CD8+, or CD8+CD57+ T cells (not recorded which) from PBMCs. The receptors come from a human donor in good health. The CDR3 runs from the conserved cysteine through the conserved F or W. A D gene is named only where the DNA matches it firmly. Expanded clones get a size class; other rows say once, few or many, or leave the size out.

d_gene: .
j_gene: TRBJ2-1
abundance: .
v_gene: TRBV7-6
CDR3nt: TGTGCCAGCAGCATCAGACAGGCAGGGGAAGTGATGAATGAGCAGTTCTTC
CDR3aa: CASSIRQAGEVMNEQFF

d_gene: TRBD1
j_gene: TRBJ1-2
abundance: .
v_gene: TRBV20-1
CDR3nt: TGCAGTGCTAGCGAACAGGGGCAGGGTGGCTACACCTTC
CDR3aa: CSASEQGQGGYTF

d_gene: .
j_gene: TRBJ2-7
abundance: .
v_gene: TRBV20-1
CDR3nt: TGCAGTGCTAGAGCCTTAGGGAGTCAATGGTACGAGCAGTACTTC
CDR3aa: CSARALGSQWYEQYF

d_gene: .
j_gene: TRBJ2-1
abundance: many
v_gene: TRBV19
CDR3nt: TGTGCCAGTAGTCTTCCCTCGGGGCGGGATATCTCCTACAATGAGCAGTTCTTC
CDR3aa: CASSLPSGRDISYNEQFF

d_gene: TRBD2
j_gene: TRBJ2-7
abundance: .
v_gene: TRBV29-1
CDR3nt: TGCAGCGTTGAAGGACTAGCGGAATCCTACGAGCAGTACTTC
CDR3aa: CSVEGLAESYEQYF

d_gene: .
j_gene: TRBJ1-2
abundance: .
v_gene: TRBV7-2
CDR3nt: TGTGCCAGCAGCTCGTCGCGGCCCGGCTACACCTTC
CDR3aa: CASSSSRPGYTF

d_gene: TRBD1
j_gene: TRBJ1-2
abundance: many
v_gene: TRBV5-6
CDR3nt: TGTGCCAGCAGCAAGGACAGGTTTAACTATGGCTACACCTTC
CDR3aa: CASSKDRFNYGYTF

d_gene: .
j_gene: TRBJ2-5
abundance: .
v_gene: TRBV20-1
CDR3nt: TGCAGTGCAAAAAGGGGGGCTGAAGGGACCCAGTACTTC
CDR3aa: CSAKRGAEGTQYF

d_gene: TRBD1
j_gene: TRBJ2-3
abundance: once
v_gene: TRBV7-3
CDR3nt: TGTGCCAGCAGCTTAACCATGGACAGGGGGCTCTTGTGGACAGATACGCAGTATTTT
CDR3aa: CASSLTMDRGLLWTDTQYF

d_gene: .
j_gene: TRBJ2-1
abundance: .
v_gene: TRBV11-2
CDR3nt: TGTGCCAGCAGCTTTAGTCGGGTCATCGATGAGCAGTTCTTC
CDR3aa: CASSFSRVIDEQFF

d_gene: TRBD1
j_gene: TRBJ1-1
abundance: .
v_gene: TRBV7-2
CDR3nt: TGTGCCAGCAGAGTACAGGGGCTGAACACTGAAGCTTTCTTT
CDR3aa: CASRVQGLNTEAFF

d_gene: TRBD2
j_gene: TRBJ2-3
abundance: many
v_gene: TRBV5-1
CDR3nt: TGCGCCAGCAGGGATGGACTAGCGGGAGGGGCAGATACGCAGTATTTT
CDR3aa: CASRDGLAGGADTQYF

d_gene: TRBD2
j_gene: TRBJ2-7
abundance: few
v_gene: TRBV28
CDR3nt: TGTGCCAGCAGTGCCCTGACTGGGACTAGCGGGAACTACGAGCAGTACTTC
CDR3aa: CASSALTGTSGNYEQYF

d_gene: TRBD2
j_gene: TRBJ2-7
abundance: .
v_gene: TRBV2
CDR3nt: TGTGCCAGCAGTTATGGGACTAGCGGACGCTCCTACGAGCAGTACTTC
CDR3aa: CASSYGTSGRSYEQYF

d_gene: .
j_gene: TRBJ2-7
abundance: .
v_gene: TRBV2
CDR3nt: TGTGCCAGCAGTGGTAATAGTTACGAGCAGTACTTC
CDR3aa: CASSGNSYEQYF

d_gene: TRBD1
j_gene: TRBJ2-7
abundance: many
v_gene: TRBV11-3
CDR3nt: TGTGCCAGCAGCTTAGAACAGGGGATTGTCGAGCAGTACTTC
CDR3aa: CASSLEQGIVEQYF

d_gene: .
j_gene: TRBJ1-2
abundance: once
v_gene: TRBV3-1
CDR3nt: TGTGCCAGCTTCCGGGGAGGCTACGGCTACACCTTC
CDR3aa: CASFRGGYGYTF

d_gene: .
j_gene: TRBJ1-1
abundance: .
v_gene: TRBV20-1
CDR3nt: TGCAGTGCTACAACCGGGGCAGGGCACACTGAAGCTTTCTTT
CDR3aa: CSATTGAGHTEAFF

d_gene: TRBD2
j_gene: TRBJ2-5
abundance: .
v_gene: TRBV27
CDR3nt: TGTGCCAGCAGTTCGCCGGGACTAGCGGGAGGTCGAGAGACCCAGTACTTC
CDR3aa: CASSSPGLAGGRETQYF

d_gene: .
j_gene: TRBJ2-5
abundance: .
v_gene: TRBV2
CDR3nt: TGTGCCACCAGTGATCTTCGGACGGGGACCCAGTACTTC
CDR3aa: CATSDLRTGTQYF

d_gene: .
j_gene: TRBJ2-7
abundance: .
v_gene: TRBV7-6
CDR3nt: TGTGCCAGCAGCTTAGTCGACGGGGCGGCCGAGCAGTACTTC
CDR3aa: CASSLVDGAAEQYF

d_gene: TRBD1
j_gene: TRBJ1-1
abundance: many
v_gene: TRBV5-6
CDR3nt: TGTGCCAGCAGAGCCGACAGGGGGCTAGAAGCTTTCTTT
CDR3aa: CASRADRGLEAFF

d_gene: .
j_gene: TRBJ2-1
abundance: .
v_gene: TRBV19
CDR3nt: TGTGCCGGAGCAGGTGTGGTCTACAATGAGCAGTTCTTC
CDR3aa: CAGAGVVYNEQFF

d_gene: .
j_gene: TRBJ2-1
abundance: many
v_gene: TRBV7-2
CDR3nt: TGTGCCAGCAGCTTAGCGACAGGACCCCGGAATGAGCAGTTCTTC
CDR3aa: CASSLATGPRNEQFF

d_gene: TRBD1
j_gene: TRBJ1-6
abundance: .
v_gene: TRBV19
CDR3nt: TGTGCCAGTAGTCCGAGGGACAGGGAGGCTTCACCCCTCCACTTT
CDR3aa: CASSPRDREASPLHF

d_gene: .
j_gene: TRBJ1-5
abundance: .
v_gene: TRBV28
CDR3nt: TGTGCCAGCAGTAGCACCATGGGGCAGCCCCAGCATTTT
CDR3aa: CASSSTMGQPQHF

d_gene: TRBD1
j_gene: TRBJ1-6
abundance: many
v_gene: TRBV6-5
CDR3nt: TGTGCCAGCAGTTACGGGGGGACAGGGAGTTCACCCCTCCACTTT
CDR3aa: CASSYGGTGSSPLHF

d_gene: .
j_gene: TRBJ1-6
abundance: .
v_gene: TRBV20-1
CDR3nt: TGCAGTGCTAGGGACATGAGTCCGAATTCACCCCTCCACTTT
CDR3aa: CSARDMSPNSPLHF

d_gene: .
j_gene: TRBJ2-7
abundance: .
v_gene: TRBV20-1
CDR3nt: TGCAGTGCTATGGCCAGTAGCTACGAGCAGTACTTC
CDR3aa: CSAMASSYEQYF